This entry lists 18 T cell receptor beta chains sequenced from one sample in a study of blood T cell repertoires in COVID-19. Sequenced by immunoSEQ multiplex PCR; TCRdb stores in-frame clones only, minus some. There are about 160,000 clones in the sample; around four fifths occur only once, and under 2.5% lies in the top ten. What was sequenced was peripheral blood. All receptors derive from a man aged 65 to 79 with acute or convalescent COVID-19.

The V call is TRBV6-5, the J call TRBJ2-7; no firm D call. The CDR3 is made up of 13 amino acids. In germline, CDR1 is MNHEY, CDR2 SVGAGI. V lost 2 bases and J 3 bases, leaving 8 bases between the germline ends. CDR3 DNA: TGTGCCAGCAGTTACGGTCACTACTACGAGCAGTACTTC. It yields the protein CASSYGHYYEQYF.

The chain joins TRBV10-3 to TRBJ2-7; 15 bases are shared with TRBD2. Germline assignment: CDR1 ENHRY and CDR2 SYGVKD. The CDR3 contains 14 residues. Losses at the gene ends were 10 bases for V and 5 bases for J; bases not matched to a gene: 6. CDR3 DNA: TGTGCCACTGGACTAGCGGGAGGGCCCCACGAGCAGTACTTC. Translated, it gives CATGLAGGPHEQYF.

This sequence joins TRBV19 and TRBJ1-5, with 7 bases fitting TRBD1. The CDR3 loop spans 14 amino acids. CDR1 is LNHDA, CDR2 SQIVND, per germline (reference sequence). V trimming: 8 bases; J trimming: 1 base; junction bases outside the gene matches: 5. The CDR3 region has the DNA TGTGCCAGTGCTCCGGGACAGAGCAATCAGCCCCAGCATTTT. Amino acids: CASAPGQSNQPQHF.

The chain employs TRBV28 and TRBJ1-5; D not resolved. The germline gives CDR1 MDHEN, CDR2 SYDVKM. Deletions cut 1 base from V and 2 bases from J, with 9 bases between. CDR3 length: 15 amino acids. This chain's CDR3 is CASSLSIGGNQPQHF. CDR3 sequence (DNA): TGTGCCAGCAGTTTATCCATCGGGGGCAATCAGCCCCAGCATTTT.

In this sample, this clone turned up once. CDR3 coding DNA: TGTGCCAGCAGTGGGGACAGGGCCTCGGTGACTGAAGCTTTCTTT. The encoded protein is CASSGDRASVTEAFF. This chain uses TRBV2 with TRBJ1-1, with 9 bases lining up with TRBD1. This CDR3 comprises 15 residues. Germline lookup yields CDR1 SNHLY and CDR2 FYNNEI. Unmatched junction bases numbered 8, after V lost 4 bases and J lost 5 bases.

This clone has just a few counts. V is TRBV9 and J is TRBJ1-5; no reliable D call. The CDR3 sequence is 14 residues long. The germline V gene has CDR1 SGDLS and CDR2 YYNGEE. Trimming removed 0 bases from V and 5 bases from J, with 9 bases in between. The CDR3 bases are TGTGCCAGCAGCGTAGATGGGCGGGATCAGCCCCAGCATTTT. Protein product: CASSVDGRDQPQHF.

The V gene is TRBV28, the J gene TRBJ1-1, with 7 bases that match TRBD1. Germline CDR1 and CDR2: MDHEN and SYDVKM. Trimming at V came to 8 bases and at J to 6 bases, leaving 9 bases not matched to a gene. This CDR3 is 13 amino acids long. The CDR3 nucleotides read TGTGCCAGCCTGGCGAGGGGGCTGGCTGAAGCTTTCTTT. Encoded protein: CASLARGLAEAFF.

The rearrangement joins TRBV6-4 to TRBJ2-3, with D possibly matching TRBD2 (5 bases). V gave up 4 bases and J gave up 2 bases, with 10 bases separating them. There are 14 residues in the CDR3. Germline loops: CDR1 MRHNA, CDR2 SNTAGT. The CDR3 DNA reads TGTGCCAGCAGTGCCGAGGGATTCACAGATACGCAGTATTTT. Encoded protein: CASSAEGFTDTQYF.

The chain is built from TRBV5-4 and TRBJ2-5, with D possibly matching TRBD1 (6 bases). The germline V gene has CDR1 SGHNT and CDR2 YYREEE (reference sequence). The CDR3 loop spans 14 amino acids. Trimming removed 1 base from V and 5 bases from J, with 12 bases in between. The CDR3 DNA is TGTGCCAGCAGCTTGTACAGGGATGGGGAGACCCAGTACTTC. Protein sequence: CASSLYRDGETQYF.

This clone was seen a handful of times. J is TRBJ1-1 and V is TRBV28, with D tentatively TRBD1 (5 bases). Trimming cost V 4 bases and J 2 bases, with 14 bases left between them. Looked up from germline, CDR1 is MDHEN and CDR2 is SYDVKM. The CDR3 length is 15 residues. CDR3 DNA: TGTGCCAGCAGTTCCGCCGGGGGGAGTAACACTGAAGCTTTCTTT. It translates to CASSSAGGSNTEAFF.

The rearrangement links TRBV29-1 to TRBJ1-2, with D possibly TRBD1 on 6 matching bases. Trimming pared 4 bases from V and 2 bases from J, leaving 11 bases between. Looked up from germline, CDR1 is SQVTM and CDR2 is ANQGSEA. This CDR3 has 13 amino acids. The chain's CDR3 is CSVVRQVNYGYTF. DNA of the CDR3: TGCAGCGTTGTACGACAGGTGAACTATGGCTACACCTTC.

The chain recombines TRBV5-1 with TRBJ2-7; the D gene is possibly TRBD1 (6 bases). This CDR3 region has 14 residues. Germline lookup yields CDR1 SGHRS and CDR2 YFSETQ. Deletions cut 4 bases from V and 3 bases from J, with 14 bases between. In DNA form, the CDR3 reads TGCGCCAGCAGCATGTCCGGACAGCTCTACGAGCAGTACTTC. Its translation: CASSMSGQLYEQYF. Full variable domain (remainder filled in from reference TRBV5-1 and TRBJ2-7): KAGVTQTPRYLIKTRGQQVTLSCSPISGHRSVSWYQQTPGQGLQFLFEYFSETQRNKGNFPGRFSGRQFSNSRSEMNVSTLELGDSALYLCASSMSGQLYEQYFGPGTRLTVT.

This rearrangement joins TRBV4-1 to TRBJ1-1; TRBD1 might be the D (6 bases). V lost 0 bases and J 8 bases, leaving 19 bases between the germline ends. Germline-derived CDR1 and CDR2 are MGHRA and YSYEKL. The CDR3 length is 16 residues. CDR3 bases: TGCGCCAGCAGCCAAGACCAACCAGGGGCTGGGGCCGAAGCTTTCTTT. This gives the protein CASSQDQPGAGAEAFF.

V usage is TRBV7-8 and J usage is TRBJ2-5, with TRBD1 as a possible D gene (5 bases). CDR1 is SGHVS, CDR2 FQNEAQ, per germline. The CDR3 runs 13 residues. V was clipped by 3 bases and J by 5 bases, with 10 bases between them. The CDR3: CASSLTVTETQYF. The DNA of the CDR3 is TGTGCCAGCAGCTTGACAGTGACCGAGACCCAGTACTTC.

This clone was seen only a few times. The chain couples TRBV4-1 to TRBJ2-2, with 7 nucleotides matching TRBD1. The CDR3 loop spans 17 amino acids. Germline loops: CDR1 MGHRA, CDR2 YSYEKL. V lost 0 bases, J lost 6 bases, and 10 bases stayed unmatched. The CDR3, as DNA: TGCGCCAGCAGCCAAGATTCGACAGGGTTCCCGTCCGGGGAGCTGTTTTTT. It yields the protein CASSQDSTGFPSGELFF.

V gene TRBV19 combines with J gene TRBJ1-5; D is ambiguous. CDR1 is LNHDA and CDR2 is SQIVND in the germline V gene (reference sequence). The CDR3 extends over 15 amino acids. V was cut by 3 bases and J by 0 bases, with 9 bases left in between. The CDR3 protein is CASSIQVNSNQPQHF. The CDR3 coding sequence is TGTGCCAGTAGTATCCAGGTAAATAGCAATCAGCCCCAGCATTTT.

The genes are TRBV11-2 and TRBJ2-1; D possibly corresponds to TRBD2 (6 bases). CDR1 and CDR2 from the germline V gene are SGHAT and FQNNGV. This CDR3 has 13 residues. V gave up 9 bases and J gave up 4 bases, with 13 bases separating them. CDR3 DNA: TGTGCCAGTTCGGGGGAGTTGTACAATGAGCAGTTCTTC. Its protein product is CASSGELYNEQFF.

V is TRBV27 and J is TRBJ2-3; a possible D gene is TRBD2 (6 bases). The CDR3 has 16 residues. V was shortened by 4 bases and J by 2 bases, with 16 bases between the two germline ends. Per the germline V gene, CDR1 is MNHEY and CDR2 is SMNVEV (reference sequence). CDR3 residues: CASSSLWGLLTDTQYF. In nucleotides, the CDR3 is TGTGCCAGCAGTTCATTATGGGGACTTCTCACAGATACGCAGTATTTT.